This T cell receptor beta chain was sequenced during a study of OX40 agonist ivuxolimab in advanced cancers. Background on the study: Ivuxolimab was delivered to patients intravenously every 2 weeks at doses spanning 0.01 to 10 mg/kg.

There are 11 residues in the CDR3. Germline V gene data show CDR1 as DFQATT and CDR2 as SNEGSKA (reference sequence). Trimming shortened V by 1 base and J by 4 bases, and 5 bases separated the two germline ends. About this clone: No antigen is known for it.

Study-wide findings and caveats: Some nonresponders additionally presented with little normalized T-cell clonal expansion.

Here immunoSEQ multiplex PCR was the method, and the copy in TCRdb shows in-frame clones only, minus some. The sample consists of more than 60,000 clones, roughly 85% of them appearing once. Sequences were derived from CD4+ or CD8+ T cells sorted from blood, sampled in a trial of the OX40 agonist ivuxolimab. This sequence was found in an adult with an advanced solid tumor such as melanoma, head and neck, liver or kidney cancer. V and J are TRBV20-1 and TRBJ2-7; no definite D call. Here the CDR3 reads CSARVEYEQYF. CDR3 DNA sequence: TGCAGTGCTAGAGTAGAGTACGAGCAGTACTTC.